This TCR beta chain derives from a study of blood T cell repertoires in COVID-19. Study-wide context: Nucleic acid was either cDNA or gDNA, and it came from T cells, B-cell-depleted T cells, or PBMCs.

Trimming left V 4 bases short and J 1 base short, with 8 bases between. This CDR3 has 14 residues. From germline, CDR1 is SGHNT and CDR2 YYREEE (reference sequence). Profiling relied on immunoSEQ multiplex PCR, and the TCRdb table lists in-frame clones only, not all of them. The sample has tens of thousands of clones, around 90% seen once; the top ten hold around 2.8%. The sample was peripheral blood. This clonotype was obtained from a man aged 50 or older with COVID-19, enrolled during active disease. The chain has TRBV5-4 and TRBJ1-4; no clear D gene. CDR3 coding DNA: TGTGCCAGCAGCCCTGGAGGAACTAATGAAAAACTGTTTTTT. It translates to CASSPGGTNEKLFF.